The source of this T cell receptor (beta chain) is a study of shared clonotypes between healthy human individuals. Study-level points and caveats: Naive subsets tended to show greater estimated richness than memory subsets.

At the deep level, the assay was run. Libraries were prepared by immunoSEQ multiplex PCR; TCRdb keeps only in-frame clonotypes and omits some of them. In the table there are under 2,000,000 clones, approximately 94% of which are singletons. CD8 cells regarded as naive lacked CD45RO, were positively chosen for CCR7, and omitted terminally differentiated effector memory CD45RA+ cells. Notes on this clone: Its target is unknown.

The sample comprised naive CD8+ T cells sorted from blood. This TCR came from a man between 18 and 35 years old in good health.

The CDR3 spells CAWSGGPTEQYF. The CDR3 bases are TGTGCCTGGAGTGGGGGACCAACAGAGCAGTACTTC. The V and J genes are TRBV30 and TRBJ2-7; perhaps D is TRBD1 or TRBD2 (5 bases each). From germline, CDR1 is GTSNPN and CDR2 SVGIG (reference sequence). Deletions cut 1 base from V and 7 bases from J, with 11 bases between. This CDR3 contains 12 residues.